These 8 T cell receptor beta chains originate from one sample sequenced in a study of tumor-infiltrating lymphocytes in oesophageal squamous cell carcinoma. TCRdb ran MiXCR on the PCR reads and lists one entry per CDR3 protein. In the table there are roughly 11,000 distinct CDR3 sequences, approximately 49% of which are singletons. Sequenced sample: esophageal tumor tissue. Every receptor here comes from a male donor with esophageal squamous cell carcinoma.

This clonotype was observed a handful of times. The CDR3 nucleotides read TGTGCCAGCAGCCCGCCGGGACGCAGCACAGATACGCAGTATTTT. Its translation: CASSPPGRSTDTQYF. The chain couples TRBV7-9 to TRBJ2-3; D is perhaps TRBD1 or TRBD2 (5 bases each). V was pared by 5 bases and J by 0 bases, with 12 bases between. The CDR3 length is 15 residues. Germline values: CDR1 SEHNR, CDR2 FQNEAQ (reference sequence).

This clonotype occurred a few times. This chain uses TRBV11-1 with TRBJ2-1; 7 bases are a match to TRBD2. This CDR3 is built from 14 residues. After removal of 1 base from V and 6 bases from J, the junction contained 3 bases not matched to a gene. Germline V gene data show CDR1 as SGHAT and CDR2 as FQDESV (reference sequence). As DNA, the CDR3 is TGTGCCAGCAGCTTAGGGGGCGGGAGCAATGAGCAGTTCTTC. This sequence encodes CASSLGGGSNEQFF.

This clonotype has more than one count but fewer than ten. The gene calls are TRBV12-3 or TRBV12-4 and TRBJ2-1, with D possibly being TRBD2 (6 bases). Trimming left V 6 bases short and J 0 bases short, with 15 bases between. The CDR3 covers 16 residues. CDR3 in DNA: TGTGCCAGCAGACCCGCTAGCGTCAGCTCCTACAATGAGCAGTTCTTC. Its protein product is CASRPASVSSYNEQFF.

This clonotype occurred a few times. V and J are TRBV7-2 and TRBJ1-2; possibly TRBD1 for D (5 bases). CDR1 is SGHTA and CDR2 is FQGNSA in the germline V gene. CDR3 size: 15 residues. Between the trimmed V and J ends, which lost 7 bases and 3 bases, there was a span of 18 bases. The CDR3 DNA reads TGTGCCAGCACTACAAGAGCGGGGGTCGACTATGGCTACACCTTC. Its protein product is CASTTRAGVDYGYTF.

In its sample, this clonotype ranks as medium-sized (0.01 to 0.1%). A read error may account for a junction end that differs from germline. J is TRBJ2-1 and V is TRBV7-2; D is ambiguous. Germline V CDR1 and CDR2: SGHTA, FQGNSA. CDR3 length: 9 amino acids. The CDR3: CASSRPGLF. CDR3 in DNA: TGTGCCAGCAGCCGCCCGGGCCTATTC.

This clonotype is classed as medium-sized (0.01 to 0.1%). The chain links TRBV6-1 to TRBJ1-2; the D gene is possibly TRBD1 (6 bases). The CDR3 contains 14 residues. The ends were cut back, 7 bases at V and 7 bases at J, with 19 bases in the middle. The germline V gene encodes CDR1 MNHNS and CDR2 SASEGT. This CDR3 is CASTPGRGASGYTF. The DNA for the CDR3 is TGTGCCAGCACCCCAGGGAGGGGGGCTTCTGGCTACACCTTC.

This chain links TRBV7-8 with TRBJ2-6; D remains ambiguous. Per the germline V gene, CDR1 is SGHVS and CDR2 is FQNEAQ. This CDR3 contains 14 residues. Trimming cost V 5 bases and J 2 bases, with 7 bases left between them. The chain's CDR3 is CASSPTAGANVLTF. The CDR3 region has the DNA TGTGCCAGCAGCCCTACGGCTGGGGCCAACGTCCTGACTTTC.

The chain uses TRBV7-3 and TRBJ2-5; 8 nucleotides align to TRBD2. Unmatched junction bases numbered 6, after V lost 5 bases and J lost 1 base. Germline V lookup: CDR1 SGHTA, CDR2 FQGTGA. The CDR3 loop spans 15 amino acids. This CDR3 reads CASSLVAGSQETQYF. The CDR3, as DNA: TGTGCCAGCAGCCTGGTAGCGGGGTCCCAAGAGACCCAGTACTTC.